The TCR beta chain under discussion was sequenced for a study of shared T cell receptors in the human thymus. Concerning this clone itself: The same CDR3 can be traced to other DNA sequences in this sample.

The CDR3 has 15 residues. Germline values: CDR1 MNHEY, CDR2 SMNVEV (reference sequence). The V end lost 2 bases, the J end lost 2 bases, and 11 bases lay between the germline ends. Clones were read by immunoSEQ multiplex PCR, and TCRdb kept only the in-frame ones, dropping some. The data contain hundreds of thousands of clones, roughly 90% of them singletons. The same data also went into a second study, on human thymus T cells. From that report: Healthy Finnish infants undergoing corrective surgery for congenital heart defects provided the donor material. Thymic tissue was derived from resections collected during corrective heart surgery. Thymic and blood repertoires appeared to carry a bias in their V and J gene usage. Among unrelated individuals, related research reported thymic repertoires that overlapped highly.

This sequence joins TRBV27 and TRBJ2-3; tentatively, D is TRBD2 (6 bases). The sequencing sample was made of thymocytes. The sequence came from a boy younger than two with a congenital heart defect. The CDR3 DNA is TGTGCCAGCAGTTTAAGTGGGGGGAACACAGATACGCAGTATTTT. Translated: CASSLSGGNTDTQYF.